The next 18 T cell receptor beta chains were all read from a single sample in a study of cytomegalovirus exposure and HLA in healthy donors. With 60 Vbeta and 13 Jbeta primers, the PCR was carried out. Repertoires were generated with immunoSEQ multiplex PCR, while TCRdb's copy carries only in-frame clones and drops some. The sample holds under 130,000 clones, over 65% seen once. The sequenced sample consisted of PBMCs. Receptors were obtained from a man in his forties or fifties in good health and CMV-seropositive.

In the case of this clone: Sequence at one end of the junction differs from germline and may be a read error. The chain couples TRBV9 to TRBJ2-7, with 12 bases identical to TRBD1. Per germline, CDR1 SGDLS and CDR2 YYNGEE. The CDR3 is 15 residues long. CDR3 protein: CASSLRDRGPYEQCF. CDR3 DNA: TGTGCCAGCAGCCTACGGGACAGGGGGCCCTACGAGCAGTGCTTC.

This chain links TRBV6-1 with TRBJ1-1, with a tentative D call TRBD1 (5 bases). CDR3 size: 13 residues. Trimming stripped 7 bases from V and 5 bases from J, with 14 bases between. The germline gives CDR1 MNHNS, CDR2 SASEGT. CDR3 DNA: TGTGCCAGCATTGTCGCCGCAGGGACTGAAGCTTTCTTT. It translates to CASIVAAGTEAFF.

This chain joins TRBV11-2 and TRBJ2-5, with 7 bases that match TRBD1. CDR1 is SGHAT and CDR2 is FQNNGV in the germline V gene. The V segment lost 1 base and the J segment 3 bases; nucleotides outside the gene matches: 8. The CDR3 loop spans 16 amino acids. CDR3 loop: CASSLGDSLVEETQYF. The CDR3, as DNA: TGTGCCAGCAGCTTAGGGGACAGCCTTGTTGAAGAGACCCAGTACTTC.

The chain uses TRBV2 and TRBJ1-1, with no clear D. The CDR3 sequence is 13 residues long. The germline CDR1 and CDR2 sequences are SNHLY and FYNNEI. V was cut by 7 bases and J by 0 bases, with 9 bases left in between. In nucleotides, the CDR3 is TGTGCCAGCACGAGAATGATGAACACTGAAGCTTTCTTT. It yields the protein CASTRMMNTEAFF.

The sample holds one count of this clone. The V call is TRBV6-1, the J call TRBJ2-2; 8 bases are shared with TRBD1. After removal of 9 bases from V and 4 bases from J, the junction contained 7 bases not matched to a gene. CDR1 and CDR2 (germline): MNHNS, SASEGT. This CDR3 is built from 14 residues. CDR3 residues: CASTDRASTGELFF. The DNA for the CDR3 is TGTGCCAGTACGGACAGGGCTAGCACCGGGGAGCTGTTTTTT.

CDR3 protein: CASSKGLAEAFF. The CDR3 DNA reads TGTGCCAGCAGTAAGGGGTTGGCTGAAGCTTTCTTT. The chain is built from TRBV27 and TRBJ1-1, with a tentative D call TRBD1 (5 bases). Looked up from germline, CDR1 is MNHEY and CDR2 is SMNVEV (reference sequence). This CDR3 region has 12 residues. Trimming shortened V by 5 bases and J by 6 bases, and 10 bases separated the two germline ends.

This CDR3 is CASSQQTGGYGYTF. As DNA, the CDR3 is TGTGCCAGCAGCCAACAGACAGGAGGCTATGGCTACACCTTC. The rearrangement joins TRBV14 to TRBJ1-2, with D possibly matching TRBD1 (6 bases). The CDR3 runs to 14 residues. V lost 2 bases and J lost 4, with 11 bases in between. The germline V gene encodes CDR1 SGHDN and CDR2 FVKESK. Supplemented by reference TRBV14 and TRBJ1-2, the full variable domain reads EAGVTQFPSHSVIEKGQTVTLRCDPISGHDNLYWYRRVMGKEIKFLLHFVKESKQDESGMPNNRFLAERTGGTYSTLKVQPAELEDSGVYFCASSQQTGGYGYTFGSGTRLTVV.

This chain joins TRBV9 and TRBJ2-2; TRBD1 matches 10 bases. The V gene's germline CDR1 is SGDLS and CDR2 YYNGEE. The CDR3 sequence is 16 residues long. Germline trimming cut 3 bases from V and 4 bases from J; bases unmatched to any gene: 6. The CDR3 spells CASSAPDRGRTGELFF. CDR3 DNA sequence: TGTGCCAGCAGCGCGCCAGACAGGGGGCGCACCGGGGAGCTGTTTTTT.

This chain links TRBV11-2 with TRBJ2-1; 9 bases match TRBD2. J lost 11 bases, V lost 4 bases, and 0 bases had no gene match. The CDR3 runs to 11 residues. CDR1 is SGHAT, CDR2 FQNNGV, per germline. The CDR3 DNA is TGTGCCAGCAGCTCTAGCGGGAAGCAGTTCTTC. Encoded protein: CASSSSGKQFF.

The chain couples TRBV11-2 to TRBJ2-5, with D perhaps matching TRBD2 (5 bases). The CDR3 length is 14 residues. The germline V gene encodes CDR1 SGHAT and CDR2 FQNNGV. V lost 0 bases and J lost 9, with 14 bases in between. CDR3 loop: CASSLDLRLEAQYF. The DNA of the CDR3 is TGTGCCAGCAGCTTAGATTTAAGGTTGGAGGCCCAGTACTTC.

The chain couples TRBV7-3 to TRBJ1-2; D remains ambiguous. CDR3 size: 14 residues. The germline V gene has CDR1 SGHTA and CDR2 FQGTGA. Trimming took off 2 bases at V and 7 bases at J, with 14 bases between the two ends. CDR3 coding DNA: TGTGCCAGCAGCTTAGGAAGGGAGGGAGCTGGCTACACCTTC. Protein sequence: CASSLGREGAGYTF.

This clone was recorded once. The chain couples TRBV28 to TRBJ2-5, with D maybe TRBD1 (6 bases). Matching the DNA end better, TRBJ2-7 makes the J call doubtful. Germline V lookup: CDR1 MDHEN, CDR2 SYDVKM. This CDR3 has 14 amino acids. The CDR3 nucleotides are TGTGCCAGCAGTTCAAGGGGCAGGGGTTACGAGCAGTACTTC. Its translation is CASSSRGRGYEQYF.

This clone appeared a few times. The rearrangement links TRBV28 to TRBJ1-6, with 7 bases aligning to TRBD1. V was clipped by 5 bases and J by 14 bases; unmatched bases: 6. This CDR3 spans 12 amino acids. Germline values: CDR1 MDHEN, CDR2 SYDVKM. CDR3 loop: CASSASRGTLHF. The CDR3 coding sequence is TGTGCCAGCAGTGCCTCCAGGGGGACCCTCCACTTT.

V usage is TRBV10-3 and J usage is TRBJ2-1; tentative D call: TRBD2 (6 bases). V lost 4 bases, J lost 7 bases, and 14 bases lay in between. CDR3 length: 14 amino acids. The germline CDR1 and CDR2 sequences are ENHRY and SYGVKD. The CDR3 spells CAISGLGGWNEQFF. The CDR3 DNA reads as TGTGCCATCAGTGGACTGGGGGGATGGAATGAGCAGTTCTTC.

The V call is TRBV14, the J call TRBJ2-1, with 11 bases matching TRBD2. Trimming removed 0 bases from V and 2 bases from J; junction bases left unmatched: 12. The CDR3 has 20 residues. Germline-derived CDR1 and CDR2 are SGHDN and FVKESK. The CDR3 sequence is CASSQDFGLAGGGAYNEQFF. The CDR3 DNA reads TGTGCCAGCAGCCAAGATTTTGGGCTAGCGGGAGGCGGGGCCTACAATGAGCAGTTCTTC. The whole variable domain, remainder taken from reference TRBV14 and TRBJ2-1, is EAGVTQFPSHSVIEKGQTVTLRCDPISGHDNLYWYRRVMGKEIKFLLHFVKESKQDESGMPNNRFLAERTGGTYSTLKVQPAELEDSGVYFCASSQDFGLAGGGAYNEQFFGPGTRLTVL.

The CDR3 DNA reads as TGTGCCAGCAGCTTACGACAGGGGAACACTGAAGCTTTCTTT. Translated, it gives CASSLRQGNTEAFF. The gene calls are TRBV5-4 and TRBJ1-1; 7 positions agree with TRBD1. The V segment lost 2 bases and the J segment 1 base; nucleotides outside the gene matches: 2. The CDR3 runs to 14 residues. Germline CDR1 reads SGHNT; CDR2 reads YYREEE (reference sequence).

V gene TRBV11-2 combines with J gene TRBJ2-2; the D gene is possibly TRBD1 (5 bases). Germline V gene lookup returns CDR1 SGHAT and CDR2 FQNNGV. Trimming stripped 6 bases from V and 5 bases from J, with 16 bases between. The CDR3 has 15 amino acids. DNA of the CDR3: TGTGCCAGCAGTCTCAGGGCCCTGGGGACCGGGGAGCTGTTTTTT. Residues: CASSLRALGTGELFF.

This chain joins TRBV28 and TRBJ1-1, with 8 nucleotides matching TRBD1. The germline V gene encodes CDR1 MDHEN and CDR2 SYDVKM. With V trimmed by 0 bases and J by 1 base, 7 bases remained unmatched. This CDR3 contains 17 residues. The CDR3 DNA follows: TGTGCCAGCAGTTTATGGCAGGGGGCAGTGGGGAACACTGAAGCTTTCTTT. Its translation is CASSLWQGAVGNTEAFF.